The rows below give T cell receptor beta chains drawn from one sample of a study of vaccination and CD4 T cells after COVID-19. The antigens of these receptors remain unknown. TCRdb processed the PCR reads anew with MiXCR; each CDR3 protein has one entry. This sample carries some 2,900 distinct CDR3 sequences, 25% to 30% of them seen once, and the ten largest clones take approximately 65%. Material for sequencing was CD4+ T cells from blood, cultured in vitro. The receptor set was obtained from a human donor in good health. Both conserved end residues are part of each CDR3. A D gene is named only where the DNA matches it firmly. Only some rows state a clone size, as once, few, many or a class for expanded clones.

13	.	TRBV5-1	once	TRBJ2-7	TGCGCCAGCAGCCCCGAGGTCACCTACGAGCAGTACTTC	CASSPEVTYEQYF
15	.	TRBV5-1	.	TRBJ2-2	TGCGCCAGCAGCTTTGTTCAGGGCGGCACCGGGGAGCTGTTTTTT	CASSFVQGGTGELFF
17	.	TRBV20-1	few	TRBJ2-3	TGCAGTGCTAGAAATTTCGGCCCCCAATCCCTACCAGATACGCAGTATTTT	CSARNFGPQSLPDTQYF
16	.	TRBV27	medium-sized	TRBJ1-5	TGTGCCAGCAGTTTATCGGCAGTTGATAGCAATCAGCCCCAGCATTTT	CASSLSAVDSNQPQHF
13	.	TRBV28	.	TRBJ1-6	TGTGCCAGCAGGACGGAATCGGAATCACCCCTCCACTTT	CASRTESESPLHF
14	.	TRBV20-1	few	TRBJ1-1	TGCAGTGCTAGAGATCGTAGGGGACACATTGAAGCTTTCTTT	CSARDRRGHIEAFF
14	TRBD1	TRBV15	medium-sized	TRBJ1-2	TGTGCCACCAGCAGGAGGCGGGACAGCTATGGCTACACCTTC	CATSRRRDSYGYTF
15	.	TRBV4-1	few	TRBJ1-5	TGCGCCAGCAGCCAAGATGTGGTCAGGGCTCAGCCCCAGCATTTT	CASSQDVVRAQPQHF
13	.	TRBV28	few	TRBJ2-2	TGTGCCAGCAGGAGTGTAACTTTCGGGGAGCTGTTTTTT	CASRSVTFGELFF
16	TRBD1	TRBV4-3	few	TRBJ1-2	TGCGCCAGCAGCCAAGATCTGAACAGGGGATTCTATGGCTACACCTTC	CASSQDLNRGFYGYTF
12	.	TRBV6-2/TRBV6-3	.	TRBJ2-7	TGTGCCAGCACACGAAGGGCCGGCGAGCAGTACTTC	CASTRRAGEQYF
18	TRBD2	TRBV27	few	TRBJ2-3	TGTGCCAGCAGTTTATCTCTTGCGGGAGGGCCCCGCACAGATACGCAGTATTTT	CASSLSLAGGPRTDTQYF
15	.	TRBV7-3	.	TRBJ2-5	TGTGCCAGCAGCTTAGCAGGGGCGTACCAAGAGACCCAGTACTTC	CASSLAGAYQETQYF
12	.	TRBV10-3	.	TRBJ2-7	TGTGCCAGCAGCCTAGCCTCCTACGAGCAGTACTTC	CASSLASYEQYF
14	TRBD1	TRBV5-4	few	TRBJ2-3	TGTGCCAGCAGCCCGGGACAGAGCACAGATACGCAGTATTTT	CASSPGQSTDTQYF
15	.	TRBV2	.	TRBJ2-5	TGTGCCAGTCATCGTACAGGGGTTGCGGGGGAGACCCAGTACTTC	CASHRTGVAGETQYF
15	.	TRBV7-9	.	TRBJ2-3	TGTGCCAGCTTAAGGGACGGACTCTCTGGGGATACGCAGTATTTT	CASLRDGLSGDTQYF
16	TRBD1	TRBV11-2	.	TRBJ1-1	TGTGCCAGCAACTTGCTAGGGGACAGGGAAGGTACTGAAGCTTTCTTT	CASNLLGDREGTEAFF
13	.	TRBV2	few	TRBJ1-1	TGTGCCAGCAGTGAAGAAGTGAACACTGAAGCTTTCTTT	CASSEEVNTEAFF
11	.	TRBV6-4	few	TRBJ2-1	TGTGCCAGCCCCGGCGGTCGGGAGCAGTTCTTC	CASPGGREQFF
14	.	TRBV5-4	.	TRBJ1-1	TGTGCCAGCAGCTTGGATACGGGGGAAACTGAAGCTTTCTTT	CASSLDTGETEAFF
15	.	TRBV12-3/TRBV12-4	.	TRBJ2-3	TGTGCCAGCACCAACTTGGAGGGTCAGACAGATACGCAGTATTTT	CASTNLEGQTDTQYF
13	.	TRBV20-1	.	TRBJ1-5	TGCAGTGCTAGGAGCGGCAGCAATCAGCCCCAGCATTTT	CSARSGSNQPQHF
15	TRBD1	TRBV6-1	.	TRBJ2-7	TGTGCCAGCAGATCCGGGACAGGGGGTGTCTACGAGCAGTACTTC	CASRSGTGGVYEQYF